The text below deals with one TCR beta chain. The antigen remains undetermined. The second PCR ran about 7 to 12 cycles with a sample-barcoded 5' primer and J-beta primers. TCRdb redid the calling of the 5' RACE reads with MiXCR, one entry per CDR3 protein. There are about 1.8 million distinct CDR3 sequences in the sample; about 50% occur only once, and over 2% lies in the top ten. The data derive from a study of blood T cells in healthy people across ages. Overall study findings and caveats: Naive and antigen-experienced cells could not be conclusively compared, given unsorted PBMCs.

J lost 9 bases, V lost 6 bases, and 16 bases had no gene match. Germline V gene data show CDR1 as DFQATT and CDR2 as SNEGSKA (reference sequence). The CDR3 extends over 15 amino acids. This sequence originates from a woman aged 40 to 50 in good health. The rearrangement links TRBV20-1 to TRBJ2-1, with TRBD2 matching 8 bases. The material sequenced was blood. The CDR3 loop is CSAGRSGGGSLEQFF. The CDR3 DNA sequence: TGCAGTGCCGGCCGGAGTGGCGGGGGGTCGCTTGAGCAGTTCTTC.